These 21 T cell receptor beta chains share one sample of origin, sequenced in a study of CD8+ T cells in alopecia areata. The sequencing template was cDNA reverse transcribed from extracted RNA. Some clones are missing from TCRdb's copy, which holds only in-frame ones; the method was immunoSEQ multiplex PCR. Of approximately 180,000 clones listed, around 71% are singletons. The starting material was CD8+ T cells sorted from blood, obtained at week 0. The receptor set was obtained from a human donor with alopecia areata.

The chain joins TRBV7-9 to TRBJ1-5, with TRBD1 matching over 9 bases. CDR3 length: 16 amino acids. Per the germline V gene, CDR1 is SEHNR and CDR2 is FQNEAQ (reference sequence). V lost 1 base to trimming and J lost 8 bases; unmatched junction nucleotides: 9. CDR3 sequence (DNA): TGTGCCAGCAGCTTAGAGGGGACAGGGCGGTTGGAGCCCCAGCATTTT. Translation: CASSLEGTGRLEPQHF.

This CDR3 is CASEGGGLESGEQFF. The CDR3, as DNA: TGTGCCTCCGAGGGTGGGGGGCTAGAGTCGGGTGAGCAGTTCTTC. This chain uses TRBV30 with TRBJ2-1, with D perhaps assigned TRBD1 or TRBD2 (6 bases each). There are 15 residues in the CDR3. CDR1 is GTSNPN, CDR2 SVGIG, per germline (reference sequence). V was cut by 7 bases and J by 9 bases, with 25 bases left in between. The full variable domain, completed using reference TRBV30 and TRBJ2-1, is SQTIHQWPATLVQPVGSPLSLECTVEGTSNPNLYWYRQAAGRGLQLLFYSVGIGQISSEVPQNLSASRPQDRQFILSSKKLLLSDSGFYLCASEGGGLESGEQFFGPGTRLTVL.

The gene calls are TRBV5-1 and TRBJ2-5; no clear D. The CDR3 contains 15 residues. The V end lost 0 bases, the J end lost 2 bases, and 11 bases lay between the germline ends. Germline V lookup: CDR1 SGHRS, CDR2 YFSETQ. The CDR3: CASSLEGITQETQYF. The CDR3 DNA follows: TGCGCCAGCAGCTTGGAAGGCATCACACAAGAGACCCAGTACTTC.

This clone was counted only a few times. The V and J genes are TRBV7-6 and TRBJ2-1; D is uncertain. Trimming removed 2 bases at V and 5 bases at J, with 4 bases between. The CDR3 runs 12 residues. Germline CDR1 is SGHVS and CDR2 is FNYEAQ. The CDR3 sequence: CASSLLNNEQFF. The CDR3 DNA is TGTGCCAGCAGCTTATTAAACAATGAGCAGTTCTTC.

The rearrangement joins TRBV30 to TRBJ1-2; D ambiguous. The length of the CDR3 is 13 residues. The germline gives CDR1 GTSNPN, CDR2 SVGIG (reference sequence). Trimming stripped 4 bases from V and 4 bases from J, with 13 bases between. The CDR3 region has the DNA TGTGCCTGGATGGGTGGGTTCGGCTATGGCTACACCTTC. Translated: CAWMGGFGYGYTF. Supplemented by reference TRBV30 and TRBJ1-2, the full variable domain reads SQTIHQWPATLVQPVGSPLSLECTVEGTSNPNLYWYRQAAGRGLQLLFYSVGIGQISSEVPQNLSASRPQDRQFILSSKKLLLSDSGFYLCAWMGGFGYGYTFGSGTRLTVV.

V is TRBV30 and J is TRBJ2-3; D is ambiguous. Germline CDR1 and CDR2: GTSNPN and SVGIG (reference sequence). V was cut by 3 bases and J by 6 bases, with 4 bases left in between. The CDR3 has 10 residues. The CDR3 here is CAWSIDTQYF. The DNA for the CDR3 is TGTGCCTGGAGCATCGATACGCAGTATTTT. The full variable domain, rest sourced from reference TRBV30 and TRBJ2-3, is SQTIHQWPATLVQPVGSPLSLECTVEGTSNPNLYWYRQAAGRGLQLLFYSVGIGQISSEVPQNLSASRPQDRQFILSSKKLLLSDSGFYLCAWSIDTQYFGPGTRLTVL.

This clone was detected a few times. The V gene is TRBV13, the J gene TRBJ2-2; D not resolved. There are 13 residues in the CDR3. Germline-derived CDR1 and CDR2 are PRHDT and FYEKMQ (reference sequence). The V end was cut by 5 bases, the J end by 5 bases, with 9 bases between. The CDR3 DNA reads as TGTGCCAGCAGCCCCAGTGGGACCGGGGAGCTGTTTTTT. Translated: CASSPSGTGELFF.

The chain employs TRBV25-1 and TRBJ1-2; possible D gene TRBD1, 5 bases. Germline V gene data show CDR1 as MGHDK and CDR2 as SYGVNS. V was trimmed by 8 bases and J by 2 bases, leaving 15 bases between them. The CDR3 is 14 residues long. CDR3 protein: CASRGPGTNYGYTF. Here the CDR3 DNA reads TGTGCCAGCCGTGGACCTGGGACCAACTATGGCTACACCTTC.

The chain links TRBV7-3 to TRBJ2-3; maybe TRBD2 (5 bases). Germline CDR1 SGHTA, CDR2 FQGTGA. Trimming removed 2 bases at V and 6 bases at J, with 15 bases between. CDR3 length: 15 residues. CDR3: CASSLVGGLLDTQYF. In nucleotides, the CDR3 is TGTGCCAGCAGCTTAGTCGGCGGACTTCTGGATACGCAGTATTTT.

The rearrangement links TRBV13 to TRBJ2-3; 15 bases map to TRBD2. The CDR3 is 23 residues long. Germline trimming cut 5 bases from V and 3 bases from J; bases unmatched to any gene: 24. Germline CDR1 reads PRHDT; CDR2 reads FYEKMQ (reference sequence). The chain's CDR3 is CASSPRTSGGGLTLLSGTDTQYF. DNA for the CDR3: TGTGCCAGCAGCCCTCGGACTAGCGGGGGGGGCTTAACCTTGCTATCTGGGACAGATACGCAGTATTTT.

The chain is built from TRBV9 and TRBJ1-1; maybe TRBD1 (5 bases). The CDR3 sequence is 15 residues long. V was shortened by 0 bases and J by 2 bases, with 11 bases between the two germline ends. The germline gives CDR1 SGDLS, CDR2 YYNGEE. As DNA, the CDR3 is TGTGCCAGCAGCGTAGCGGGGGGTCTTAACACTGAAGCTTTCTTT. Protein sequence: CASSVAGGLNTEAFF.

A few counts support this clone. This specimen includes other DNA sequences encoding the same CDR3. The V gene is TRBV29-1, the J gene TRBJ2-2; D might be TRBD1 or TRBD2, each matching 6 bases. Germline V gives CDR1 SQVTM, CDR2 ANQGSEA. The CDR3 spans 13 residues. Trimming cost V 6 bases and J 4 bases, with 12 bases left between them. The CDR3 region is CSVPGGRTGELFF. DNA of the CDR3: TGCAGCGTGCCCGGGGGCCGCACCGGGGAGCTGTTTTTT.

The chain has TRBV6-6 and TRBJ2-7; D remains unclear. CDR1 and CDR2 (germline): MNHNY, SVGAGI (reference sequence). Trimming took off 8 bases at V and 0 bases at J, with 14 bases between the two ends. The CDR3 sequence is 14 residues long. This CDR3 is CASLRPGRSYEQYF. Here the CDR3 DNA reads TGTGCCAGCTTGAGGCCCGGACGCTCCTACGAGCAGTACTTC.

The rearrangement uses TRBV6-6 and TRBJ1-2, with 9 bases that match TRBD1. The J segment lost 5 bases and the V segment lost 5 bases, leaving 6 bases of the junction unmatched. Germline-derived CDR1 and CDR2 are MNHNY and SVGAGI (reference sequence). The CDR3 has 14 amino acids. The CDR3 sequence: CASSNGQGRYGYTF. The CDR3 region has the DNA TGTGCCAGCAGTAACGGACAGGGGAGGTATGGCTACACCTTC.

The chain employs TRBV9 and TRBJ1-2; D unclear. The CDR3 sequence is 15 residues long. CDR1 is SGDLS and CDR2 is YYNGEE in the germline V gene. Trimming stripped 3 bases from V and 3 bases from J, with 15 bases between. CDR3 sequence (DNA): TGTGCCAGCAGCGCCAGCTACAGATTAGACTATGGCTACACCTTC. Amino acids: CASSASYRLDYGYTF.

The chain employs TRBV6-9 and TRBJ2-7; the match to TRBD2 covers 7 bases. The ends lost 2 bases at V and 7 bases at J; junction bases unmatched: 14. The CDR3 extends over 16 amino acids. In germline, CDR1 is MNHGY, CDR2 SVAAGI. The CDR3 sequence: CASSYRPGLPGEEQYF. The CDR3 DNA follows: TGTGCCAGCAGTTATAGACCGGGACTACCCGGGGAGGAGCAGTACTTC.

This sequence joins TRBV4-1 and TRBJ2-1; 7 bases fit TRBD2. The CDR3 is 17 residues long. Trimming removed 0 bases from V and 2 bases from J; junction bases left unmatched: 7. Germline values: CDR1 MGHRA, CDR2 YSYEKL. This CDR3 reads CASSQEMASGTYNEQFF. CDR3 sequence (DNA): TGCGCCAGCAGCCAAGAAATGGCTAGCGGAACCTACAATGAGCAGTTCTTC.

The chain combines TRBV5-1 with TRBJ1-1; tentative D call: TRBD1 (5 bases). This CDR3 comprises 16 residues. Deletions cut 0 bases from V and 5 bases from J, with 17 bases between. Germline V gene sequence: CDR1 SGHRS, CDR2 YFSETQ. The CDR3 sequence: CASSLGGYSGWTEAFF. Here the CDR3 DNA reads TGCGCCAGCAGCTTGGGAGGGTATTCAGGGTGGACTGAAGCTTTCTTT.

The chain uses TRBV29-1 and TRBJ2-3; TRBD2 aligns across 10 bases. Germline V CDR1 and CDR2: SQVTM, ANQGSEA. The CDR3 has 15 residues. The junction had 9 bases not matched to a gene; V was cut back by 7 bases and J by 2 bases. The CDR3 DNA sequence: TGCAGCGCTGGGGTCCTAGCGGGGGACACAGATACGCAGTATTTT. Translated, it gives CSAGVLAGDTDTQYF.

This clone has only a few counts. This chain connects TRBV11-2 to TRBJ2-5, with 7 nucleotides matching TRBD1. After removal of 5 bases from V and 4 bases from J, the junction contained 13 bases not matched to a gene. This CDR3 comprises 16 residues. Germline CDR1 and CDR2: SGHAT and FQNNGV. CDR3 sequence reads: CASSQLVGQLSETQYF. The CDR3 bases are TGTGCCAGCAGCCAATTAGTGGGACAGCTGTCAGAGACCCAGTACTTC.

V gene TRBV5-6 combines with J gene TRBJ2-7; D unresolved. Trimming shortened V by 5 bases and J by 3 bases, and 15 bases separated the two germline ends. Germline V gene data show CDR1 as SGHDT and CDR2 as YYEEEE. The CDR3 extends over 14 amino acids. The CDR3 is CASRQDPDIYEQYF. The CDR3 nucleotides are TGTGCCAGCAGACAAGACCCGGATATCTACGAGCAGTACTTC.